This T cell receptor (beta chain) was captured by sequencing in a study of T cell responses to AZD1222 COVID-19 vaccine. Overall study results and limits: Repertoires were collected only later (after the peak T cell response had occurred).

About this clone itself: Its antigen is unidentified.

Using immunoSEQ multiplex PCR, the repertoire was profiled, and TCRdb retains in-frame clones only, with some absent. This table holds roughly 190,000 clones, more than 85% found once. In germline, CDR1 is MNHEY, CDR2 SVGAGI. With 2 bases clipped from V and 5 bases from J, the junction kept 4 bases outside the gene matches. This CDR3 is built from 15 residues. The sample in question was peripheral blood, obtained on day 0 of AZD1222 vaccination. The V call is TRBV6-5, the J call TRBJ2-1; 9 nucleotides align to TRBD1. The receptor comes from an adult in good health. CDR3 residues: CASSYGGTGHNEQFF. The CDR3 DNA follows: TGTGCCAGCAGTTACGGAGGGACAGGGCACAATGAGCAGTTCTTC.